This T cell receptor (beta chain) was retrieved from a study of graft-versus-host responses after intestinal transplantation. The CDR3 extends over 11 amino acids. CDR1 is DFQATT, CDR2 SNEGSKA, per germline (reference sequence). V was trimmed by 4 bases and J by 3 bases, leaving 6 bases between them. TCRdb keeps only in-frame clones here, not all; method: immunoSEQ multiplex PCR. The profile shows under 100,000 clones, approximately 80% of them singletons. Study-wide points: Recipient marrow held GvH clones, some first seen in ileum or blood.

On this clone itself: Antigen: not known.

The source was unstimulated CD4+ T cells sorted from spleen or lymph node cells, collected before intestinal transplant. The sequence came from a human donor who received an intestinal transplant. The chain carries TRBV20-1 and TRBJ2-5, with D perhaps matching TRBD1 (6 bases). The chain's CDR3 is CSATGEETQYF. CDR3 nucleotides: TGCAGTGCTACAGGGGAAGAGACCCAGTACTTC.